This T cell receptor (beta chain) derives from a study of human T cells and chemical hapten exposure. Study at large: Patients having alopecia areata, totalis or universalis were mostly female. Study-wide results and caveats: Significantly greater numbers of large CDR3 similarity clusters came from expanded TCRs than from controls. Given that the donors had alopecia, their immune response may differ from that seen in healthy people.

Germline CDR1 reads DFQATT; CDR2 reads SNEGSKA (reference sequence). The CDR3 runs to 10 residues. With 7 bases removed from V and 4 bases from J, the gap between germline ends came to 6 bases. This clonotype was detected a few times. The antigen is not known. One entry per CDR3 protein results from TCRdb running MiXCR on the RACE reads. In the table there are more than 100,000 distinct CDR3 sequences, roughly an eighth of which are singletons. The sample's time point: patch test 1, 2 weeks after DPC sensitization. The treatment: therapeutic diphenylcyclopropenone sensitization with weekly scalp DPC. Unseparated into fractions, whole blood served as the source from which total RNA was extracted.

Sequenced material: whole blood, taken in connection with sensitization to the hapten diphenylcyclopropenone (DPC). This receptor was identified in a man aged 18 to 29 with alopecia areata. Some clones in this sample may be carry-over from other donors' samples. The chain carries TRBV20-1 and TRBJ2-3; D ambiguous. CDR3 region: CSDLADTQYF. In DNA, the CDR3 is TGCAGTGACCTGGCAGATACGCAGTATTTT.